A single sample is the source of the 3 T cell receptor beta chains below, sequenced in a study of T-cell reconstitution after alpha-beta-depleted transplantation in children. Using unique molecular identifiers, the investigators prepared the TCRbeta library. From the PCR reads, TCRdb called clonotypes with MiXCR, one entry per CDR3 protein. This sample has about a million distinct CDR3 sequences, with about 29% found just once. Sequencing used PBMCs, mostly from graft donor cells, obtained 360 days after TCRalphabeta/CD19-depleted stem cell transplant. The origin of the receptors is a boy in the first two years of life who had a stem cell transplant for SCID, so the T cells may come from the graft donor.

This clonotype occurred a few times. This chain connects TRBV12-3 or TRBV12-4 to TRBJ2-3; 7 nucleotides align to TRBD2. The CDR3 is 16 amino acids. The ends lost 4 bases at V and 1 base at J; junction bases unmatched: 8. CDR3 sequence: CASSSSGPLRTDTQYF. CDR3 DNA: TGTGCCAGCAGTTCTAGCGGACCCTTACGCACAGATACGCAGTATTTT.

The chain uses TRBV7-9 and TRBJ2-7, with TRBD1 identical over 9 bases. The germline CDR1 and CDR2 sequences are SEHNR and FQNEAQ (reference sequence). The CDR3 has 16 residues. The V and J ends lost 5 bases and 3 bases, in that order; junction bases with no gene match: 11. The CDR3 here is CASSPRGRTGDYEQYF. As DNA, the CDR3 is TGTGCCAGCAGCCCTAGGGGCCGGACAGGGGACTACGAGCAGTACTTC. The whole variable domain, filled in from reference TRBV7-9 and TRBJ2-7, reads DTGVSQNPRHKITKRGQNVTFRCDPISEHNRLYWYRQTLGQGPEFLTYFQNEAQLEKSRLLSDRFSAERPKGSFSTLEIQRTEQGDSAMYLCASSPRGRTGDYEQYFGPGTRLTVT.

This clonotype was seen only a few times. CDR3 protein: CASSQDGKGGNEQFF. The CDR3 nucleotides read TGCGCCAGCAGCCAAGATGGCAAGGGAGGTAATGAGCAGTTCTTC. The V and J genes are TRBV4-3 and TRBJ2-1, with D maybe TRBD2 (6 bases). This CDR3 is built from 15 residues. Germline CDR1 is LGHNA and CDR2 is YSLEER. V was shortened by 0 bases and J by 7 bases, with 13 bases between the two germline ends.